The next 4 T cell receptor beta chains were all read from a single sample in a study of PD-1 blockade in classical Hodgkin lymphoma. All trial patients relapsed after autologous stem cell transplantation. Libraries were prepared by immunoSEQ multiplex PCR; TCRdb keeps only in-frame clonotypes and omits some of them. The sample carries tens of thousands of clones, around 89% recorded once. Sample: peripheral blood mononuclear cells (PBMCs), taken at baseline. These receptors were obtained from a human donor with classical Hodgkin lymphoma.

The V call is TRBV19, the J call TRBJ2-2, with TRBD1 identical over 8 bases. Germline lookup yields CDR1 LNHDA and CDR2 SQIVND (reference sequence). The CDR3 contains 15 residues. V shed 6 bases, J shed 7 bases, and the junction held 10 bases outside the gene matches. Here the CDR3 DNA reads TGTGCCAGTAGCGCACAGGACAGGGTTAGCGGGGAGCTGTTTTTT. Residues: CASSAQDRVSGELFF.

The DNA for the CDR3 is TGTGCCAGCACTCCGTGGGGCTTGGGCGGCTACACCTTC. Amino acids: CASTPWGLGGYTF. The rearrangement links TRBV28 to TRBJ1-2; possible D gene TRBD1, 5 bases. Trimming took 7 bases from V and 8 from J, leaving 17 bases between them. Looked up from germline, CDR1 is MDHEN and CDR2 is SYDVKM. The CDR3 length is 13 residues.

This chain links TRBV7-2 with TRBJ1-2; D call uncertain. CDR3 size: 13 residues. From germline, CDR1 is SGHTA and CDR2 FQGNSA. V lost 2 bases and J lost 5, with 9 bases in between. The CDR3 DNA reads TGTGCCAGCAGCTTATGGGCAGATTATGGCTACACCTTC. This encodes CASSLWADYGYTF.

This clone appeared a single time. The rearrangement links TRBV5-5 to TRBJ2-1; D perhaps matches TRBD2 (5 bases). Germline V gene data show CDR1 as SGHKS and CDR2 as YYEKEE (reference sequence). V gave up 4 bases and J gave up 1 base, with 9 bases separating them. This CDR3 spans 14 amino acids. As DNA, the CDR3 is TGTGCCAGCAGCCAGAGGGATTCCTACAATGAGCAGTTCTTC. This gives the protein CASSQRDSYNEQFF.